These 24 T cell receptor beta chains originate from one sample sequenced in a study of blood T cell repertoires in COVID-19. Some clones are missing from TCRdb's copy, which holds only in-frame ones; the method was immunoSEQ multiplex PCR. The sample lists about 160,000 clones, approximately 84% seen once, with 22% in the top ten. The specimen sequenced was peripheral blood. These receptors were taken from a woman of 80 years or more with acute or convalescent COVID-19.

The chain couples TRBV10-3 to TRBJ2-3; no clear D gene. The V gene lost 4 bases and the J gene lost 4 bases, with 3 bases spanning the gap. The CDR3 loop spans 11 amino acids. Germline CDR1 reads ENHRY; CDR2 reads SYGVKD. The CDR3 bases are TGTGCCATCAGTGTCGCAGATACGCAGTATTTT. Protein sequence: CAISVADTQYF.

This clone was seen a single time. The chain employs TRBV18 and TRBJ2-7; 7 nucleotides agree with TRBD2. The CDR3 consists of 14 residues. V trimming: 3 bases; J trimming: 4 bases; junction bases outside the gene matches: 6. CDR1 is KGHSH and CDR2 is LQKENI in the germline V gene. The CDR3 DNA reads TGTGCCAGCTCACCGTCTCCGGGGGGATACGAGCAGTACTTC. Translated: CASSPSPGGYEQYF.

This chain joins TRBV30 and TRBJ1-1; D not certain. CDR1 and CDR2 from the germline V gene are GTSNPN and SVGIG (reference sequence). This CDR3 region has 11 residues. Trimming took 1 base from V and 6 from J, leaving 6 bases between them. CDR3 DNA: TGTGCCTGGAGTGCCTTTGCTGAAGCTTTCTTT. The encoded protein is CAWSAFAEAFF.

The V call is TRBV5-1, the J call TRBJ2-5; 8 bases line up with TRBD1. Trimming took 6 bases from V and 5 from J; bases not matched to a gene: 6. The CDR3 loop spans 13 amino acids. CDR1 and CDR2 from the germline V gene are SGHRS and YFSETQ. The CDR3 nucleotides read TGCGCCAGCAACCCAGGGGGCCAGGAGACCCAGTACTTC. Translating it yields CASNPGGQETQYF.

CDR3 loop: CASSFSYGYTF. The DNA of the CDR3 is TGTGCCAGCAGCTTCAGCTATGGCTACACCTTC. The V and J genes are TRBV7-9 and TRBJ1-2, with D uncertain. The CDR3 length is 11 residues. Germline CDR1 reads SEHNR; CDR2 reads FQNEAQ (reference sequence). V was shortened by 3 bases and J by 4 bases, with 3 bases between the two germline ends. Drawing the rest from reference TRBV7-9 and TRBJ1-2, the complete variable domain is DTGVSQNPRHKITKRGQNVTFRCDPISEHNRLYWYRQTLGQGPEFLTYFQNEAQLEKSRLLSDRFSAERPKGSFSTLEIQRTEQGDSAMYLCASSFSYGYTFGSGTRLTVV.

This chain links TRBV21-1 with TRBJ2-5; the listed D gene, TRBD1, was not tested against the DNA. TRBV21-1 is a documented pseudogene. The CDR3 contains 16 residues. The CDR3 reads CASSEEDKPYQETQYF. CDR3 DNA: TGTGCCAGCAGTGAAGAGGACAAACCGTACCAAGAGACCCAGTACTTC.

J is TRBJ2-1 and V is TRBV15; D is undetermined. Germline values: CDR1 LNHNV, CDR2 YYDKDF (reference sequence). The CDR3 has 16 residues. Trimming removed 4 bases at V and 0 bases at J, with 13 bases between. The CDR3: CATSTGAGFSYNEQFF. The CDR3 region has the DNA TGTGCCACCAGCACCGGCGCAGGCTTCTCCTACAATGAGCAGTTCTTC.

The CDR3 nucleotides are TGTGCCAGCATGGGGGCCCCCTACAATGAGCAGTTCTTC. It translates to CASMGAPYNEQFF. V usage is TRBV11-2 and J usage is TRBJ2-1; D perhaps matches TRBD1 (6 bases). Looked up from germline, CDR1 is SGHAT and CDR2 is FQNNGV. The CDR3 loop spans 13 amino acids. The ends were cut back, 7 bases at V and 2 bases at J, with 9 bases in the middle.

The chain recombines TRBV7-2 with TRBJ1-5, with unresolved D. The germline V gene encodes CDR1 SGHTA and CDR2 FQGNSA. CDR3 size: 15 residues. Deletions cut 2 bases from V and 1 base from J, with 9 bases between. The CDR3 sequence: CASSLSGSSNQPQHF. For the CDR3, the DNA is TGTGCCAGCAGCTTAAGCGGCAGCAGCAATCAGCCCCAGCATTTT. Using reference TRBV7-2 and TRBJ1-5 for the parts outside the CDR3, the full variable domain is GAGVSQSPSNKVTEKGKDVELRCDPISGHTALYWYRQSLGQGLEFLIYFQGNSAPDKSGLPSDRFSAERTGGSVSTLTIQRTQQEDSAVYLCASSLSGSSNQPQHFGDGTRLSIL.

The DNA for the CDR3 is TGTGCCAGCTCACCACCGAATTCAGTCGCAGAGACCCAGTACTTC. Its translation is CASSPPNSVAETQYF. The chain employs TRBV18 and TRBJ2-5; no reliable D call. CDR1 and CDR2 from the germline V gene are KGHSH and LQKENI. Trimming cost V 0 bases and J 4 bases, with 12 bases left between them. This CDR3 region has 15 residues.

The chain is built from TRBV11-1 and TRBJ2-3, with 16 bases fitting TRBD2. The V and J ends lost 5 bases and 6 bases, in that order; junction bases with no gene match: 2. CDR1 is SGHAT and CDR2 is FQDESV in the germline V gene (reference sequence). This CDR3 has 15 amino acids. CDR3: CASSPGLAGGDTQYF. The CDR3 nucleotides are TGTGCCAGCAGCCCGGGACTAGCGGGAGGGGATACGCAGTATTTT.

The rearrangement uses TRBV15 and TRBJ1-2, with D perhaps TRBD1 (5 bases). Trimming shortened V by 3 bases and J by 3 bases, and 14 bases separated the two germline ends. The CDR3 loop spans 15 amino acids. In germline, CDR1 is LNHNV, CDR2 YYDKDF (reference sequence). This CDR3 reads CATSRGPSGDYGYTF. The CDR3 DNA follows: TGTGCCACCAGCAGGGGTCCATCGGGGGACTATGGCTACACCTTC. Together with reference TRBV15 and TRBJ1-2, the CDR3 gives the full variable domain: DAMVIQNPRYQVTQFGKPVTLSCSQTLNHNVMYWYQQKSSQAPKLLFHYYDKDFNNEADTPDNFQSRRPNTSFCFLDIRSPGLGDTAMYLCATSRGPSGDYGYTFGSGTRLTVV.

This clone was seen only a few times. V gene TRBV11-2 combines with J gene TRBJ1-1; 12 bases match TRBD1. CDR1 is SGHAT and CDR2 is FQNNGV in the germline V gene. The CDR3 is 15 amino acids. V lost 1 base to trimming and J lost 11 bases; unmatched junction nucleotides: 8. CDR3 loop: CASSLAGTGGRVAFF. In DNA form, the CDR3 reads TGTGCCAGCAGCTTAGCCGGGACAGGGGGCCGCGTGGCTTTCTTT.

This clone was detected once. V gene TRBV16 combines with J gene TRBJ1-1; TRBD1 might be the D (6 bases). The ends were cut back, 0 bases at V and 5 bases at J, with 13 bases in the middle. CDR1 KGHSY and CDR2 FQNENV come from the germline V gene. This CDR3 region has 15 residues. The CDR3 DNA sequence: TGTGCCAGCAGCCAATCGGCAGGGGCGCGGACTGAAGCTTTCTTT. It codes for CASSQSAGARTEAFF.

This clone was counted a few times. The chain combines TRBV7-6 with TRBJ2-7; 10 positions agree with TRBD1. Per the germline V gene, CDR1 is SGHVS and CDR2 is FNYEAQ. The CDR3 is 15 residues long. Germline trimming cut 5 bases from V and 7 bases from J; bases unmatched to any gene: 11. DNA for the CDR3: TGTGCCAGCAGCCCCCGTGGGACAGGGGTTTATGAGCAGTACTTC. Its translation is CASSPRGTGVYEQYF.

This rearrangement joins TRBV11-2 to TRBJ2-1; the D gene is possibly TRBD1 (5 bases). This CDR3 has 13 amino acids. Deletions cut 3 bases from V and 8 bases from J, with 11 bases between. Germline loops: CDR1 SGHAT, CDR2 FQNNGV. CDR3 in amino acids: CASSFAGIDEQFF. CDR3 sequence (DNA): TGTGCCAGCAGCTTTGCAGGGATAGATGAGCAGTTCTTC.

This clone was picked up a small number of times. The V call is TRBV25-1, the J call TRBJ1-6; 11 bases agree with TRBD1. The length of the CDR3 is 15 residues. The J segment lost 5 bases and the V segment lost 6 bases, leaving 3 bases of the junction unmatched. Germline loops: CDR1 MGHDK, CDR2 SYGVNS. This chain's CDR3 is CASRKGQGDNSPLHF. In DNA form, the CDR3 reads TGTGCCAGCAGAAAGGGACAGGGGGATAATTCACCCCTCCACTTT.

The V and J genes are TRBV7-9 and TRBJ2-2, with D hard to call. CDR3 length equals 14 residues. The germline V and J ends were trimmed by 2 bases and 4 bases, with 8 bases remaining between them. The germline CDR1 and CDR2 sequences are SEHNR and FQNEAQ (reference sequence). CDR3 residues: CASSLHLSTGELFF. The CDR3 region has the DNA TGTGCCAGCAGCTTACATTTGAGCACCGGGGAGCTGTTTTTT.

This clone was seen once. This chain joins TRBV19 and TRBJ2-2, with 7 bases lining up with TRBD2. CDR3 size: 13 residues. Trimming cost V 10 bases and J 5 bases; bases outside gene matches: 7. Per germline, CDR1 LNHDA and CDR2 SQIVND (reference sequence). CDR3 bases: TGTGCCACAACCGGGGGGAGAACCGGGGAGCTGTTTTTT. Its protein is CATTGGRTGELFF.

The V gene is TRBV4-1, the J gene TRBJ1-2; 7 bases match TRBD1. Germline lookup yields CDR1 MGHRA and CDR2 YSYEKL. The CDR3 runs 16 residues. The V gene end was trimmed by 3 bases and the J gene end by 1 base; junction bases not matched to a gene: 8. The CDR3 spells CASSQWGTAINYGYTF. The CDR3 DNA reads TGCGCCAGCAGCCAGTGGGGGACAGCGATTAACTATGGCTACACCTTC.

This chain uses TRBV27 with TRBJ1-5; no firm D call. CDR1 is MNHEY and CDR2 is SMNVEV in the germline V gene (reference sequence). Trimming stripped 3 bases from V and 6 bases from J, with 9 bases between. The CDR3 spans 13 residues. The CDR3 DNA reads TGTGCCAGCAGTTTGACAAGAACTCAGCCCCAGCATTTT. It yields the protein CASSLTRTQPQHF.

This chain uses TRBV25-1 with TRBJ2-1, with D perhaps matching TRBD2 (6 bases). CDR3 size: 17 residues. The germline CDR1 and CDR2 sequences are MGHDK and SYGVNS. The V and J ends lost 8 bases and 8 bases respectively, with 28 bases between them. The CDR3 region has the DNA TGTGCCAGCGGACCTCCTAGCTACGGGAGTAGGAGCGATGAGCAGTTCTTC. This translates into CASGPPSYGSRSDEQFF.

This chain joins TRBV29-1 and TRBJ2-3; 7 bases are shared with TRBD2. The CDR3 totals 12 residues. Germline V lookup: CDR1 SQVTM, CDR2 ANQGSEA. Germline trimming cut 5 bases from V and 4 bases from J; bases unmatched to any gene: 3. CDR3 sequence reads: CSVTGGADTQYF. In DNA, the CDR3 is TGCAGCGTTACGGGAGGAGCAGATACGCAGTATTTT.

The chain links TRBV5-6 to TRBJ2-2, with no clear D. V lost 0 bases and J lost 7, with 7 bases in between. Germline V lookup: CDR1 SGHDT, CDR2 YYEEEE. The CDR3 is 13 amino acids. The CDR3 region is CASSLDVVGELFF. The DNA of the CDR3 is TGTGCCAGCAGCTTGGATGTCGTCGGGGAGCTGTTTTTT.